What follows describes a single T cell receptor (beta chain). This sample is drawn from a study of Ad26.COV2.S vaccination and SARS-CoV-2 variants. Study in general: The COV1001 Ad26.COV2.S trial arm included the donor.

V was pared by 6 bases and J by 0 bases, with 7 bases of the junction left unmatched. Germline-derived CDR1 and CDR2 are MNHEY and SMNVEV (reference sequence). The CDR3 is 16 amino acids. This sample's treatment: roughly 19 received Ad26.COV2.S at low or high dose, single or two shots; roughly five received placebo; per-sample allocation not given. Sample collection was performed on day 63 after the first vaccine or placebo injection. Data came from immunoSEQ multiplex PCR; TCRdb stores just in-frame clones and leaves some out. The repertoire holds 440,000 or so clones, with around 92% as singletons.

V usage is TRBV27 and J usage is TRBJ2-1, with TRBD1 matching over 8 bases. Sequencing was performed on peripheral blood, taken in a trial of Ad26.COV2.S vaccine versus placebo. This receptor was obtained from a person between 18 and 65 years old who received the Ad26.COV2.S COVID-19 vaccine or a placebo. The CDR3 DNA follows: TGTGCCAGCAGACTTACAGGGGGGTCCTCCTACAATGAGCAGTTCTTC. Protein product: CASRLTGGSSYNEQFF.